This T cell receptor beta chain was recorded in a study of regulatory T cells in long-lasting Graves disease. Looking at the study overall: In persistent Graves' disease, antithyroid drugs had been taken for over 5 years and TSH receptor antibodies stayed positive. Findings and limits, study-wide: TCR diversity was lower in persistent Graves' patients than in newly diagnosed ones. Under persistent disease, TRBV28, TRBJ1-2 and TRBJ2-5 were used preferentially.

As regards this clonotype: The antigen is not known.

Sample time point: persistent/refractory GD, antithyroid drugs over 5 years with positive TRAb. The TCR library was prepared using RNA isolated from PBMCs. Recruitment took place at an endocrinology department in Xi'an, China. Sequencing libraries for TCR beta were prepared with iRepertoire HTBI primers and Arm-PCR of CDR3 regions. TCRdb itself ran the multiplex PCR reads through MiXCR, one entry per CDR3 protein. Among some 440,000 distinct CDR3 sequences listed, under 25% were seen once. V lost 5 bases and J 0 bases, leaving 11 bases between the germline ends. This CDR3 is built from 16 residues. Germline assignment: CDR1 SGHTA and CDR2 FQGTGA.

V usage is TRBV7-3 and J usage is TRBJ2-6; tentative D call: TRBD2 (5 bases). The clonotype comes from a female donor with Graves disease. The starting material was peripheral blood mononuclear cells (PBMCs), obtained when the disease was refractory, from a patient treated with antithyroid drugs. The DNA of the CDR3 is TGTGCCAGCAGCCTCCCCGGGGACTCTGGGGCCAACGTCCTGACTTTC. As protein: CASSLPGDSGANVLTF.